This T cell receptor beta chain was retrieved from a study of blood T cell repertoires in COVID-19. Germline V lookup: CDR1 MDHEN, CDR2 SYDVKM. Trimming took 4 bases from V and 7 from J; bases not matched to a gene: 9. CDR3 size: 15 residues. Profiling relied on immunoSEQ multiplex PCR, and the TCRdb table lists in-frame clones only, not all of them. The table has 300,000 to 450,000 clones, around 87% seen once; the top ten hold about 2.1%. This clonotype was obtained from a woman between 55 and 75 years old with COVID-19, enrolled during active disease. Material for sequencing was peripheral blood. The V call is TRBV28, the J call TRBJ2-3, with TRBD2 matching over 9 bases. The CDR3 spells CASSSPAGGLHTQYF. The CDR3 DNA sequence: TGTGCCAGCAGTTCCCCAGCGGGGGGCCTCCATACGCAGTATTTT. Using reference TRBV28 and TRBJ2-3 for the parts outside the CDR3, the full variable domain is DVKVTQSSRYLVKRTGEKVFLECVQDMDHENMFWYRQDPGLGLRLIYFSYDVKMKEKGDIPEGYSVSREKKERFSLILESASTNQTSMYLCASSSPAGGLHTQYFGPGTRLTVL.